Shown below are 28 T cell receptor beta chains from a single sample sequenced in a study of T-cell reconstitution after alpha-beta-depleted transplantation in children. Unique molecular identifiers were built into the TCRbeta library. From the PCR reads, TCRdb called clonotypes with MiXCR, one entry per CDR3 protein. The sample consists of 600,000 to 700,000 distinct CDR3 sequences, approximately 16% of them appearing once. This sample comprised PBMCs from the stem cell graft donor, obtained from the stem cell graft. All receptors come from a human donor who donated a stem cell graft to a child with acute myeloid leukemia.

The chain is built from TRBV28 and TRBJ2-7; the D gene could be TRBD1 or TRBD2 (6 bases each). Trimming removed 9 bases at V and 8 bases at J, with 20 bases between. Germline lookup yields CDR1 MDHEN and CDR2 SYDVKM. The CDR3 totals 13 residues. This CDR3 is CARGPGPGGKQYV. CDR3 DNA: TGTGCCAGGGGCCCCGGGCCCGGGGGCAAGCAGTACGTC.

This clonotype was picked up many times. The chain uses TRBV10-3 and TRBJ2-7, with D possibly matching TRBD1 (7 bases). Per the germline V gene, CDR1 is ENHRY and CDR2 is SYGVKD. This CDR3 contains 14 residues. Trimming removed 6 bases at V and 3 bases at J, with 15 bases between. CDR3 in DNA: TGTGCCATCAGCGCGGGGACAGCGCTCTACGAGCAGTACGTC. This encodes CAISAGTALYEQYV.

This clonotype was picked up many times. V usage is TRBV13 and J usage is TRBJ1-6, with D unclear. The CDR3 is made up of 16 amino acids. Germline V gene sequence: CDR1 PRHDT, CDR2 FYEKMQ (reference sequence). The V and J ends lost 2 bases and 8 bases respectively, with 16 bases between them. The CDR3 nucleotides are TGTGCCAGCAGCTTAAAGGGTGAAAAGGTATATTCACCCCTCCACTTT. Protein: CASSLKGEKVYSPLHF.

At least ten counts were recorded for this clonotype. The chain recombines TRBV29-1 with TRBJ2-5; the D gene is possibly TRBD1 (6 bases). The V end lost 2 bases, the J end lost 0 bases, and 10 bases lay between the germline ends. CDR1 SQVTM and CDR2 ANQGSEA come from the germline V gene. The CDR3 consists of 14 residues. This CDR3 reads CSVEPQGYQETQYF. In DNA, the CDR3 is TGCAGCGTTGAACCTCAGGGGTACCAAGAGACCCAGTACTTC.

The rearrangement links TRBV6-1 to TRBJ2-2; 8 bases are a match to TRBD1. Trimming removed 5 bases from V and 2 bases from J; junction bases left unmatched: 13. The CDR3 has 18 residues. CDR1 and CDR2 (germline): MNHNS, SASEGT. CDR3 protein: CASSRTGRSIFNTGELFF. DNA of the CDR3: TGTGCCAGCAGTCGGACAGGGCGTTCTATATTCAACACCGGGGAGCTGTTTTTT.

At least ten counts were recorded for this clonotype. The rearrangement links TRBV29-1 to TRBJ2-1; D is uncertain. V gave up 7 bases and J gave up 7 bases, with 11 bases separating them. The CDR3 totals 11 residues. Germline V gene lookup returns CDR1 SQVTM and CDR2 ANQGSEA. The DNA of the CDR3 is TGCAGCGGTCTTAGACGGAATGAGCAGTTCTTC. It yields the protein CSGLRRNEQFF.

The J gene is TRBJ2-3, the V gene TRBV2; D gene ambiguous. With 8 bases removed from V and 5 bases from J, the gap between germline ends came to 8 bases. CDR1 is SNHLY, CDR2 FYNNEI, per germline. The CDR3 spans 11 residues. The CDR3: CASFDRDTQYF. CDR3 bases: TGTGCCAGCTTTGATCGAGATACGCAGTATTTT.

This clonotype was observed many times. The V gene is TRBV5-5, the J gene TRBJ1-2; TRBD1 might be the D (5 bases). CDR1 SGHKS and CDR2 YYEKEE come from the germline V gene (reference sequence). Between the trimmed V and J ends, which lost 4 bases and 3 bases, there was a span of 10 bases. The CDR3 covers 13 residues. CDR3 loop: CASSPWGDYGYTF. The CDR3 region has the DNA TGTGCCAGCAGCCCCTGGGGGGACTATGGCTACACCTTC. Full variable domain (missing parts from reference TRBV5-5 and TRBJ1-2): DAGVTQSPTHLIKTRGQQVTLRCSPISGHKSVSWYQQVLGQGPQFIFQYYEKEERGRGNFPDRFSARQFPNYSSELNVNALLLGDSALYLCASSPWGDYGYTFGSGTRLTVV.

This clonotype was picked up many times. The chain is built from TRBV20-1 and TRBJ2-7, with D possibly being TRBD1 or TRBD2 (6 bases each). Trimming removed 2 bases at V and 3 bases at J, with 11 bases between. The CDR3 contains 13 residues. CDR1 is DFQATT, CDR2 SNEGSKA, per germline (reference sequence). CDR3 in amino acids: CSARRRGDYEQYV. In DNA form, the CDR3 reads TGCAGTGCTAGAAGGAGGGGGGACTACGAGCAGTACGTC.

This clonotype came up many times. CDR3 nucleotide sequence: TGTGCCAGCAGCTTAGACAGTGGGGCTGAAAAACTGTTTTTT. This sequence encodes CASSLDSGAEKLFF. The chain joins TRBV7-2 to TRBJ1-4, with D maybe TRBD1 (5 bases). CDR3 length: 14 amino acids. V was pared by 1 base and J by 7 bases, with 10 bases between. Germline assignment: CDR1 SGHTA and CDR2 FQGNSA.

On this clonotype: At one end, the junction sequence differs from germline, possibly due to a read error. This chain connects TRBV2 to TRBJ1-1; 8 bases map to TRBD1. In germline, CDR1 is SNHLY, CDR2 FYNNEI. CDR3 length: 18 residues. Here the CDR3 DNA reads TGTACCAGCTGTTTTCCGGGAGTTCTGGACAGGGACAACACTGAAGCTTTCTTT. Its translation is CTSCFPGVLDRDNTEAFF.

Concerning this clonotype: Possible read error: a much larger clone is one base away. The chain links TRBV11-2 to TRBJ2-3; D might be TRBD1 (7 bases). Trimming removed 4 bases at V and 6 bases at J, with 23 bases between. The CDR3 loop spans 17 amino acids. Per germline, CDR1 SGHAT and CDR2 FQNNGV. CDR3 loop: CASSSWGASEGADTQYF. CDR3 DNA: TGTGCCAGCAGCTCCTGGGGGGCTAGCGAGGGGGCGGATACGCAGTATTTT.

Worth noting for this clonotype: This could be a read error, since a much larger clone is one nucleotide away. The chain employs TRBV20-1 and TRBJ2-1, with TRBD1 identical over 8 bases. CDR1 and CDR2 (germline): DFQATT, SNEGSKA (reference sequence). CDR3 length: 17 amino acids. V shed 0 bases, J shed 4 bases, and the junction held 11 bases outside the gene matches. This CDR3 reads CSARDRTGQSSYNEQFF. The CDR3 DNA reads as TGCAGTGCTAGAGATCGGACAGGGCAATCCTCTTACAATGAGCAGTTCTTC.

On this clonotype: Possible read error: a much larger clone is one base away. The chain joins TRBV7-2 to TRBJ1-2; D remains ambiguous. The V gene's germline CDR1 is SGHTA and CDR2 FQGNSA. The CDR3 sequence is 15 residues long. The CDR3 nucleotides read TGTGCCAGCAGCTTAATACACACAACTAACTATGGCTACATCTTC. Translation: CASSLIHTTNYGYIF.

In regard to this clonotype: A much larger clone lies one base from this, so it may be a read error. The V and J genes are TRBV28 and TRBJ1-5; D is uncertain. The V and J ends lost 6 bases and 0 bases respectively, with 6 bases between them. CDR1 is MDHEN and CDR2 is SYDVKM in the germline V gene. This CDR3 is 13 amino acids long. This CDR3 is CASRLHSNQPQHF. The CDR3 DNA is TGTGCCAGCAGATTACATAGCAATCAGCCCCAGCATTTT. The full variable domain, completed using reference TRBV28 and TRBJ1-5, is DVKVTQSSRYLVKRTGEKVFLECVQDMDHENMFWYRQDPGLGLRLIYFSYDVKMKEKGDIPEGYSVSREKKERFSLILESASTNQTSMYLCASRLHSNQPQHFGDGTRLSIL.

Many counts were recorded for this clonotype. This chain joins TRBV20-1 and TRBJ2-7, with 15 bases fitting TRBD2. The CDR3 loop spans 17 amino acids. Germline-derived CDR1 and CDR2 are DFQATT and SNEGSKA (reference sequence). The junction had 9 bases not matched to a gene; V was cut back by 3 bases and J by 3 bases. Written as DNA, the CDR3 is TGCAGTGCTAGGGGGACTAGCGGGGGGCCCGCTCACTACGAGCAGTACTTC. Translated, it gives CSARGTSGGPAHYEQYF.

This clonotype was seen at least ten times. The rearrangement uses TRBV5-6 and TRBJ1-1, with no clear D. This CDR3 is built from 12 residues. Looked up from germline, CDR1 is SGHDT and CDR2 is YYEEEE. With 2 bases removed from V and 5 bases from J, the gap between germline ends came to 7 bases. CDR3 DNA sequence: TGTGCCAGCAGCTTTGGCGTGACTGAAGCTTTCTTT. Its translation is CASSFGVTEAFF. The full variable domain, its missing parts supplied by reference TRBV5-6 and TRBJ1-1, is DAGVTQSPTHLIKTRGQQVTLRCSPKSGHDTVSWYQQALGQGPQFIFQYYEEEERQRGNFPDRFSGHQFPNYSSELNVNALLLGDSALYLCASSFGVTEAFFGQGTRLTVV.

This clonotype was seen ten or more times. The rearrangement joins TRBV12-3 or TRBV12-4 to TRBJ2-1; 11 bases agree with TRBD2. The CDR3 runs to 15 residues. Losses at the gene ends were 0 bases for V and 9 bases for J; bases not matched to a gene: 4. Here the CDR3 DNA reads TGTGCCAGCAGTTTAGCTAGCGGGGGGGACACTGAGCAGTTCTTC. It yields the protein CASSLASGGDTEQFF.

Comment on this clonotype: This could be a read error, since a much larger clone is one nucleotide away. CDR3 sequence reads: CSVEQVSNYGYTF. DNA for the CDR3: TGCAGCGTTGAACAAGTGTCGAACTATGGCTACACCTTC. J is TRBJ1-2 and V is TRBV29-1; D is unresolved. The ends were cut back, 2 bases at V and 2 bases at J, with 9 bases in the middle. Germline V gene sequence: CDR1 SQVTM, CDR2 ANQGSEA. The CDR3 runs 13 residues.

In this sample, this clonotype turned up many times. The V and J genes are TRBV29-1 and TRBJ1-1; TRBD1 agrees at 9 bases. With 7 bases clipped from V and 9 bases from J, the junction kept 6 bases outside the gene matches. The CDR3 length is 11 residues. CDR1 is SQVTM, CDR2 ANQGSEA, per germline. CDR3 nucleotides: TGCAGCGGCGCGACAGGGGGACAAGCTTTCTTT. Protein product: CSGATGGQAFF.

This chain joins TRBV4-1 and TRBJ1-2, with a tentative D call TRBD1 (5 bases). Germline CDR1 MGHRA, CDR2 YSYEKL. Between the trimmed V and J ends, which lost 0 bases and 2 bases, there was a span of 13 bases. The CDR3 runs to 16 residues. The CDR3 DNA sequence: TGCGCCAGCAGCCAAGATCGGGGGTACACGAACTATGGCTACACCTTC. This codes for CASSQDRGYTNYGYTF.

This clonotype was observed many times. The chain joins TRBV20-1 to TRBJ1-6; D is uncertain. The CDR3 has 14 amino acids. Germline CDR1 is DFQATT and CDR2 is SNEGSKA (reference sequence). V shed 4 bases and J shed 7 bases, with 14 bases lying between them. The CDR3 loop is CSATDRYVNSPLHF. CDR3 nucleotide sequence: TGCAGTGCTACGGACCGTTATGTCAATTCACCCCTCCACTTT.

The rearrangement joins TRBV4-2 to TRBJ2-1; 9 nucleotides agree with TRBD2. The CDR3 covers 15 residues. Germline V gene sequence: CDR1 LGHNA, CDR2 YNFKEQ. Trimming took 1 base from V and 9 from J; bases not matched to a gene: 7. The DNA for the CDR3 is TGTGCCAGCAGCCAAGCCGCGGGGGGGGTATCTGAGCAGTTCTTC. This codes for CASSQAAGGVSEQFF.

This clonotype has more than one count but fewer than ten. This chain links TRBV5-6 with TRBJ2-5; D uncertain. V was shortened by 0 bases and J by 1 base, with 10 bases between the two germline ends. The CDR3 has 15 residues. Germline values: CDR1 SGHDT, CDR2 YYEEEE. The CDR3: CASSLAQIAQETQYF. CDR3 bases: TGTGCCAGCAGCTTGGCGCAGATTGCCCAAGAGACCCAGTACTTC.

This clonotype was observed many times. The chain carries TRBV7-2 and TRBJ2-1; 8 bases line up with TRBD2. CDR3 length equals 16 residues. CDR1 SGHTA and CDR2 FQGNSA come from the germline V gene. V trimming: 3 bases; J trimming: 0 bases; junction bases outside the gene matches: 4. In nucleotides, the CDR3 is TGTGCCAGCAGCTTTAGCGGGGTGAGCTCCTACAATGAGCAGTTCTTC. It translates to CASSFSGVSSYNEQFF.

This clonotype was detected ten times or more. V usage is TRBV12-3 or TRBV12-4 and J usage is TRBJ1-2, with 11 bases fitting TRBD1. V was pared by 6 bases and J by 8 bases, with 14 bases of the junction left unmatched. CDR3 length: 16 amino acids. This CDR3 reads CASSQQIGQGAGGYTF. The DNA of the CDR3 is TGTGCCAGCAGCCAACAAATTGGACAGGGGGCAGGGGGCTACACCTTC.

The chain employs TRBV25-1 and TRBJ2-3; D may be TRBD2 (6 bases). This CDR3 comprises 14 residues. V lost 3 bases and J 7 bases, leaving 14 bases between the germline ends. The germline gives CDR1 MGHDK, CDR2 SYGVNS. The CDR3 coding sequence is TGTGCCAGCAGTGATCCTCCACGCGGGAATACGCAGTATTTT. Its translation is CASSDPPRGNTQYF.

The chain carries TRBV10-3 and TRBJ1-1; D gene ambiguous. Trimming pared 6 bases from V and 0 bases from J, leaving 20 bases between. Germline assignment: CDR1 ENHRY and CDR2 SYGVKD. There are 17 residues in the CDR3. The chain's CDR3 is CAISALTIDTMNTEAFF. Here the CDR3 DNA reads TGTGCCATCAGCGCACTGACCATTGACACTATGAACACTGAAGCTTTCTTT.